This T cell receptor beta chain is from a study of cytomegalovirus exposure and HLA in healthy donors. Primers: 60 Vbeta forward and 13 Jbeta reverse. Produced via immunoSEQ multiplex PCR; TCRdb's table is partial and in-frame only. Of around 130,000 clones listed, around 70% were seen once; the top ten hold 6% to 8%. This CDR3 spans 15 amino acids. Trimming cost V 4 bases and J 4 bases; bases outside gene matches: 6. From germline, CDR1 is SGHRS and CDR2 YFSETQ. The clonotype was recovered from a middle-aged man in good health and CMV-seropositive. The J gene is TRBJ2-5, the V gene TRBV5-1; TRBD1 matches at 11 bases. Sequencing input: PBMCs. This chain's CDR3 is CASSTGTGGAETQYF. CDR3 bases: TGCGCCAGCAGCACAGGGACAGGGGGAGCAGAGACCCAGTACTTC.